The 28 T cell receptor beta chains in this list originate from one sample, sequenced in a study of blood T cell repertoires in COVID-19. Method: immunoSEQ multiplex PCR; TCRdb's copy keeps in-frame clones and lacks some. In the table there are 150,000 to 200,000 clones, 80% to 90% of which are singletons. The specimen was peripheral blood. Receptors originate from a woman aged 80 or over with acute or convalescent COVID-19.

By share, this clone ranks as medium-sized (0.01 to 0.1%). The chain employs TRBV2 and TRBJ2-1, with 9 bases identical to TRBD1. Germline V gene data show CDR1 as SNHLY and CDR2 as FYNNEI. CDR3 length: 14 residues. J lost 9 bases, V lost 3 bases, and 6 bases had no gene match. CDR3 coding DNA: TGTGCCAGCAGTGACGTAACAGGGGGCAGTGAGCAGTTCTTC. This codes for CASSDVTGGSEQFF.

The chain links TRBV10-3 to TRBJ2-2; D is perhaps TRBD1 (6 bases). The V gene lost 11 bases and the J gene lost 0 bases, with 13 bases spanning the gap. The germline V gene encodes CDR1 ENHRY and CDR2 SYGVKD. CDR3 size: 14 residues. The CDR3 region has the DNA TGTGCCGCCGAGGACAGCGCGAACACCGGGGAGCTGTTTTTT. Encoded protein: CAAEDSANTGELFF.

The rearrangement uses TRBV7-9 and TRBJ2-5, with 8 bases lining up with TRBD1. This CDR3 is built from 15 residues. Trimming at V came to 1 base and at J to 2 bases, leaving 3 bases not matched to a gene. Germline CDR1 reads SEHNR; CDR2 reads FQNEAQ (reference sequence). CDR3 nucleotides: TGTGCCAGCAGCTTAGGGAGGACAGGGCAAGAGACCCAGTACTTC. Translating it yields CASSLGRTGQETQYF.

This chain connects TRBV5-1 to TRBJ2-5; a possible D gene is TRBD2 (7 bases). Between the trimmed V and J ends, which lost 9 bases and 5 bases, there was a span of 20 bases. The germline CDR1 and CDR2 sequences are SGHRS and YFSETQ. This CDR3 has 14 amino acids. The CDR3 loop reads CATRRGGAHETQYF. The CDR3 region has the DNA TGCGCCACGCGAAGAGGGGGGGCGCATGAGACCCAGTACTTC.

CDR3 DNA: TGTGCCAGCAGCTTGGCAGGGACAGGAAACACCATATATTTT. Translating gives CASSLAGTGNTIYF. This sequence joins TRBV5-6 and TRBJ1-3, with a possible D match to TRBD1 (6 bases). This CDR3 is 14 amino acids long. CDR1 SGHDT and CDR2 YYEEEE come from the germline V gene. Trimming removed 0 bases from V and 4 bases from J, with 8 bases in between. The entire variable domain, with the rest obtained from reference TRBV5-6 and TRBJ1-3, is as follows: DAGVTQSPTHLIKTRGQQVTLRCSPKSGHDTVSWYQQALGQGPQFIFQYYEEEERQRGNFPDRFSGHQFPNYSSELNVNALLLGDSALYLCASSLAGTGNTIYFGEGSWLTVV.

The chain combines TRBV4-1 with TRBJ1-3; 9 bases fit TRBD1. V lost 0 bases to trimming and J lost 4 bases; unmatched junction nucleotides: 16. In germline, CDR1 is MGHRA, CDR2 YSYEKL. CDR3 size: 20 residues. Here the CDR3 reads CASSQESPGYPGQGGNTIYF. The CDR3 bases are TGCGCCAGCAGCCAAGAATCTCCCGGGTACCCGGGACAGGGAGGAAACACCATATATTTT.

This chain links TRBV4-2 with TRBJ2-7, with 7 bases that match TRBD2. CDR3 length equals 15 residues. The germline gives CDR1 LGHNA, CDR2 YNFKEQ. V lost 0 bases and J lost 3; bases outside the gene matches: 5. Here the CDR3 DNA reads TGTGCCAGCAGCCAAGATCCAGCGGGGAGCTACGAGCAGTACTTC. Translation gives CASSQDPAGSYEQYF.

The J gene is TRBJ2-5, the V gene TRBV18; D gene ambiguous. Germline V gene data show CDR1 as KGHSH and CDR2 as LQKENI. The CDR3 consists of 14 residues. The V gene lost 6 bases and the J gene lost 0 bases, with 11 bases spanning the gap. The CDR3 DNA follows: TGTGCCAGCTCGCCGATAAGAGACCAAGAGACCCAGTACTTC. This encodes CASSPIRDQETQYF. The variable domain in full, completed from reference TRBV18 and TRBJ2-5, reads NAGVMQNPRHLVRRRGQEARLRCSPMKGHSHVYWYRQLPEEGLKFMVYLQKENIIDESGMPKERFSAEFPKEGPSILRIQQVVRGDSAAYFCASSPIRDQETQYFGPGTRLLVL.

CDR3 in DNA: TGTGCCAGCAGCCTCAGGGGCGGGAGCACAGATACGCAGTATTTT. Translated: CASSLRGGSTDTQYF. The V and J genes are TRBV13 and TRBJ2-3; the D gene is possibly TRBD1 (6 bases). Deletions cut 5 bases from V and 0 bases from J, with 12 bases between. This CDR3 is built from 15 residues. In germline, CDR1 is PRHDT, CDR2 FYEKMQ (reference sequence).

The chain couples TRBV21-1 to TRBJ2-3; TRBD2, the table's D call, was not compared with the DNA. TRBV21-1 is tagged as a pseudogene. This CDR3 is 20 amino acids long. Here the CDR3 DNA reads TGTGCCAGCAGCTATCAGCCTGTCGTGGCAAGATTCGGGATTCCAGATACGCAGTATTTT. This translates into CASSYQPVVARFGIPDTQYF.

The V and J genes are TRBV28 and TRBJ1-1, with D possibly TRBD1 on 5 matching bases. The CDR3 is 15 residues long. The V gene's germline CDR1 is MDHEN and CDR2 SYDVKM. V was clipped by 3 bases and J by 5 bases, with 16 bases between them. The CDR3 loop is CASSFPTVAGTEAFF. The CDR3 nucleotides read TGTGCCAGCAGTTTCCCGACAGTTGCGGGAACTGAAGCTTTCTTT. The entire variable domain, with the rest obtained from reference TRBV28 and TRBJ1-1, is as follows: DVKVTQSSRYLVKRTGEKVFLECVQDMDHENMFWYRQDPGLGLRLIYFSYDVKMKEKGDIPEGYSVSREKKERFSLILESASTNQTSMYLCASSFPTVAGTEAFFGQGTRLTVV.

The rearrangement joins TRBV27 to TRBJ2-1; TRBD2 matches 14 bases. V lost 5 bases and J lost 6; bases outside the gene matches: 6. The CDR3 is 16 residues long. From germline, CDR1 is MNHEY and CDR2 SMNVEV (reference sequence). The CDR3 coding sequence is TGTGCCAGCAGTATCCGACTAGCGGGGGGGCTCAATGAGCAGTTCTTC. Translating it yields CASSIRLAGGLNEQFF.

The genes are TRBV10-3 and TRBJ1-3; D is possibly TRBD1 (5 bases). This CDR3 has 14 residues. Germline-derived CDR1 and CDR2 are ENHRY and SYGVKD. With 10 bases removed from V and 3 bases from J, the gap between germline ends came to 16 bases. The CDR3 is CATLIGEGGNTIYF. As DNA, the CDR3 is TGTGCCACTCTTATAGGGGAAGGTGGAAACACCATATATTTT.

This clone occurred a few times. The chain carries TRBV19 and TRBJ2-7; 13 nucleotides agree with TRBD2. This CDR3 contains 18 residues. V was clipped by 3 bases and J by 2 bases; unmatched bases: 10. The germline gives CDR1 LNHDA, CDR2 SQIVND (reference sequence). CDR3 DNA: TGTGCCAGTAGTATTAAGCTCGCACTAGCGGGAGGGCCCTACGAGCAGTACTTC. Amino acid sequence: CASSIKLALAGGPYEQYF.

This rearrangement joins TRBV27 to TRBJ2-6, with TRBD1 identical over 8 bases. CDR1 is MNHEY, CDR2 SMNVEV, per germline (reference sequence). Trimming cost V 6 bases and J 0 bases; bases outside gene matches: 7. The CDR3 contains 17 residues. CDR3 DNA sequence: TGTGCCAGCAGGCGGACAGGGTCCCACTCTGGGGCCAACGTCCTGACTTTC. Protein product: CASRRTGSHSGANVLTF. Full variable domain (remainder filled in from reference TRBV27 and TRBJ2-6): EAQVTQNPRYLITVTGKKLTVTCSQNMNHEYMSWYRQDPGLGLRQIYYSMNVEVTDKGDVPEGYKVSRKEKRNFPLILESPSPNQTSLYFCASRRTGSHSGANVLTFGAGSRLTVL.

The chain links TRBV27 to TRBJ2-1; D is perhaps TRBD2 (7 bases). Germline V gene sequence: CDR1 MNHEY, CDR2 SMNVEV (reference sequence). Between the trimmed V and J ends, which lost 6 bases and 7 bases, there was a span of 22 bases. The CDR3 length is 16 residues. CDR3 region: CASSPISGGVVNEQFF. CDR3 DNA sequence: TGTGCCAGCAGCCCTATATCGGGGGGCGTAGTTAATGAGCAGTTCTTC.

The V and J genes are TRBV29-1 and TRBJ2-2, with 8 positions matching TRBD2. This CDR3 region has 15 residues. Germline lookup yields CDR1 SQVTM and CDR2 ANQGSEA. The trim removed 7 bases at V and 3 bases at J, leaving 10 bases unmatched. CDR3 in amino acids: CSAAGTSPDTGELFF. The DNA of the CDR3 is TGCAGCGCCGCAGGGACTAGTCCGGACACCGGGGAGCTGTTTTTT.

The gene calls are TRBV28 and TRBJ1-2; no firm D call. This CDR3 is 13 amino acids long. V shed 7 bases and J shed 0 bases, with 9 bases lying between them. Germline-derived CDR1 and CDR2 are MDHEN and SYDVKM. The chain's CDR3 is CASTFSSNYGYTF. For the CDR3, the DNA is TGTGCCAGCACGTTCAGTTCTAACTATGGCTACACCTTC.

This clone came up once. The chain is built from TRBV7-2 and TRBJ1-6; a weak D match, TRBD1 (5 bases). This CDR3 has 15 residues. Germline CDR1 SGHTA, CDR2 FQGNSA. V dropped 1 base and J dropped 7 bases, with 11 bases sitting between them. The CDR3 nucleotides read TGTGCCAGCAGCTTAGGGGCAGGGTTGAATTCACCCCTCCACTTT. This encodes CASSLGAGLNSPLHF.

The chain combines TRBV28 with TRBJ1-2; TRBD1 might be the D (5 bases). This CDR3 has 17 residues. V lost 6 bases and J lost 5, with 25 bases in between. Germline assignment: CDR1 MDHEN and CDR2 SYDVKM. CDR3: CASSPPFGGGKGYGYTF. The DNA for the CDR3 is TGTGCCAGCAGCCCACCCTTTGGGGGAGGAAAAGGTTATGGCTACACCTTC.

The rearrangement links TRBV6-5 to TRBJ2-1, with a tentative D call TRBD2 (6 bases). The V gene lost 7 bases and the J gene lost 0 bases, with 10 bases spanning the gap. The CDR3 spans 14 residues. Germline CDR1 and CDR2: MNHEY and SVGAGI. The CDR3 coding sequence is TGTGCCAGCACGGAGGGAAGCTCCTACAATGAGCAGTTCTTC. Protein: CASTEGSSYNEQFF.

This clone appeared once. The chain couples TRBV4-2 to TRBJ2-1, with 12 nucleotides matching TRBD2. The V gene's germline CDR1 is LGHNA and CDR2 YNFKEQ. The junction had 8 bases not matched to a gene; V was cut back by 1 base and J by 7 bases. The CDR3 consists of 17 residues. In DNA form, the CDR3 reads TGTGCCAGCAGCCAAGGGGGGCGACTAGCGGGAGAGAATGAGCAGTTCTTC. This gives the protein CASSQGGRLAGENEQFF.

This chain uses TRBV5-1 with TRBJ2-4; D call uncertain. Germline assignment: CDR1 SGHRS and CDR2 YFSETQ. Trimming cost V 3 bases and J 1 base, with 11 bases left between them. The length of the CDR3 is 15 residues. CDR3 DNA sequence: TGCGCCAGCAGCTACGACTTAACCGCCAAAAACATTCAGTACTTC. Its protein is CASSYDLTAKNIQYF.

CDR3 DNA sequence: TGCGCCAGCACAAAGGGGACTAGCGGGAGTAGGACAGATACGCAGTATTTT. Its translation: CASTKGTSGSRTDTQYF. The chain joins TRBV5-1 to TRBJ2-3; 14 nucleotides agree with TRBD2. The germline V gene encodes CDR1 SGHRS and CDR2 YFSETQ. Trimming cost V 6 bases and J 3 bases; bases outside gene matches: 9. The CDR3 extends over 17 amino acids.

The rearrangement joins TRBV7-2 to TRBJ1-2; maybe TRBD1 (6 bases). Trimming pared 1 base from V and 2 bases from J, leaving 14 bases between. This CDR3 is built from 16 residues. Germline V gives CDR1 SGHTA, CDR2 FQGNSA. The CDR3 protein is CASSLGPTQGNYGYTF. Written as DNA, the CDR3 is TGTGCCAGCAGCTTAGGGCCCACCCAGGGGAACTATGGCTACACCTTC.

The rearrangement links TRBV5-6 to TRBJ1-1; D ambiguous. This CDR3 region has 13 residues. Germline CDR1 reads SGHDT; CDR2 reads YYEEEE. Trimming took 0 bases from V and 0 from J, leaving 3 bases between them. In nucleotides, the CDR3 is TGTGCCAGCAGCTTGGAGCTGAACACTGAAGCTTTCTTT. Translation: CASSLELNTEAFF.

Concerning this clone itself: Other DNA sequences from this sample encode an identical CDR3 as well. This rearrangement joins TRBV5-1 to TRBJ2-3; 15 bases are a match to TRBD2. CDR1 is SGHRS, CDR2 YFSETQ, per germline. The CDR3 is made up of 15 amino acids. The V segment lost 4 bases and the J segment 6 bases; nucleotides outside the gene matches: 3. This CDR3 reads CASSRTSGRADTQYF. CDR3 nucleotide sequence: TGCGCCAGCAGCCGGACTAGCGGGAGGGCGGATACGCAGTATTTT.

The chain joins TRBV30 to TRBJ2-7; 8 bases match TRBD1. This CDR3 has 15 amino acids. The junction had 9 bases not matched to a gene; V was cut back by 1 base and J by 4 bases. Germline V lookup: CDR1 GTSNPN, CDR2 SVGIG (reference sequence). CDR3 sequence (DNA): TGTGCCTGGAGTGGAGCCCGGGACAGGCTATACGAGCAGTACTTC. It encodes CAWSGARDRLYEQYF.